The present entry profiles one TCR beta chain with its context. One base away lies a much larger clone, so this may be a sequencing read error. The source of the sample is a study of molecular identifiers for immune sequencing clone quantification. Background on the study: Four portions were sequenced after RNA from roughly 18,000 or 92,000 naive CD8 cells was split five ways in replicates.

With listed TCR primers and previously described methods, bulk TCR libraries were prepared. TCRdb recomputed calls from the PCR reads with MiXCR, one row per CDR3 protein. Of approximately 670,000 distinct CDR3 sequences in the sample, 15% to 20% were seen once. When naive CD8 T cells were sorted, they were gated as CD8+CD4-CCR7+CD45RA+. The CDR3 is made up of 15 amino acids. Germline V gives CDR1 MNHEY, CDR2 SMNVEV (reference sequence). This sequence originates from a human donor in good health. Some libraries in this study had Jurkat cell RNA spiked in. Sequenced sample: naive CD8+ T cells from blood, with Jurkat cell RNA spiked in. Subset here: FACS-sorted CD8+CD4-CCR7+CD45RA+ naive T cells. The chain combines TRBV27 with TRBJ2-1; D is uncertain. CDR3 in DNA: TGTGCCAGCAGTTTGTCCCAGGCCACCTACAATAAGCAGTTCTTC. Its translation is CASSLSQATYNKQFF.